Listed below are T cell receptor beta chains from one sample, sequenced in a study of blood T cell repertoires in COVID-19. Method: immunoSEQ multiplex PCR; TCRdb's copy keeps in-frame clones and lacks some. Of around 300,000 clones listed, almost 90% were seen once; the top ten hold about 1.7%. Sequenced sample: PBMCs or T cells enriched from blood (not recorded which). The receptors were sampled from a woman aged 18-35 years with acute COVID-19. Each CDR3 is given with its conserved first and last residue. Fields, in order: V gene, J gene, CDR3 protein.

v_call: TRBV19; j_call: TRBJ1-4; cdr3_aa: CASSTERQGHEKLFF
v_call: TRBV6-5; j_call: TRBJ1-1; cdr3_aa: CASSRQGANTEAFF
v_call: TRBV4-3; j_call: TRBJ1-4; cdr3_aa: CASSQDPQGSNEKLFF
v_call: TRBV5-4; j_call: TRBJ2-1; cdr3_aa: CASSLTLAGEQFF
v_call: TRBV9; j_call: TRBJ2-2; cdr3_aa: CASSVVANTGELFF
v_call: TRBV6-5; j_call: TRBJ2-2; cdr3_aa: CASSSHWQGKVGELFF
v_call: TRBV19; j_call: TRBJ1-2; cdr3_aa: CASSGPQGVYGYTF
v_call: TRBV6-2/TRBV6-3; j_call: TRBJ2-7; cdr3_aa: CASSYRQGAYEQYF
v_call: TRBV2; j_call: TRBJ2-5; cdr3_aa: CASSEALWTDQETQYF
v_call: TRBV25-1; j_call: TRBJ1-2; cdr3_aa: CASSDYDREFYGYTF
v_call: TRBV19; j_call: TRBJ2-7; cdr3_aa: CASSIDPGTSTYEQYF
v_call: TRBV3-1/TRBV3-2; j_call: TRBJ2-3; cdr3_aa: CASSQARTSADTQYF
v_call: TRBV4-1; j_call: TRBJ1-1; cdr3_aa: CASSLMTGSNTEAFF
v_call: TRBV9; j_call: TRBJ2-1; cdr3_aa: CASSVARTSGSYNEQFF
v_call: TRBV27; j_call: TRBJ2-1; cdr3_aa: CASSGTSGSYNEQFF
v_call: TRBV21-1; j_call: TRBJ1-2; cdr3_aa: CATTVGTVYTF
v_call: TRBV11-2; j_call: TRBJ2-3; cdr3_aa: CASSPTSGSDTQYF
v_call: TRBV19; j_call: TRBJ2-2; cdr3_aa: CASSIPPGGYDTGELFF
v_call: TRBV19; j_call: TRBJ2-1; cdr3_aa: CASSIDARDSYNEQFF
v_call: TRBV19; j_call: TRBJ2-1; cdr3_aa: CASSSNRGPLYNEQFF
v_call: TRBV19; j_call: TRBJ1-6; cdr3_aa: CASSIIGTDNSPLHF
v_call: TRBV28; j_call: TRBJ2-3; cdr3_aa: CASSLWQASGGGDTQYF
v_call: TRBV27; j_call: TRBJ2-3; cdr3_aa: CASSFGGDTQYF
v_call: TRBV7-9; j_call: TRBJ1-3; cdr3_aa: CASSRGQGLSGNTIYF
v_call: TRBV12-3/TRBV12-4; j_call: TRBJ1-1; cdr3_aa: CASSSRVWTEAFF
v_call: TRBV11-3; j_call: TRBJ2-2; cdr3_aa: CASSLVGGELFF
v_call: TRBV5-5; j_call: TRBJ1-5; cdr3_aa: CASSLSTVIPGPQHF
v_call: TRBV19; j_call: TRBJ2-4; cdr3_aa: CASSIVGGGKNIQYF
v_call: TRBV11-2; j_call: TRBJ1-2; cdr3_aa: CASSSRGTMFYGYTF
v_call: TRBV18; j_call: TRBJ2-7; cdr3_aa: CASSPRTGDGYEQYF
v_call: TRBV27; j_call: TRBJ1-5; cdr3_aa: CASSPPGQPQHF
v_call: TRBV30; j_call: TRBJ1-5; cdr3_aa: CAWSKGQPQHF
v_call: TRBV19; j_call: TRBJ2-5; cdr3_aa: CASSIPGGLETQYF
v_call: TRBV6-5; j_call: TRBJ2-7; cdr3_aa: CASSYTGNHNSEQYF
v_call: TRBV19; j_call: TRBJ2-3; cdr3_aa: CASSWGADTQYF
v_call: TRBV2; j_call: TRBJ2-2; cdr3_aa: CASGGDRVSSGELFF
v_call: TRBV27; j_call: TRBJ2-2; cdr3_aa: CASSFISDPLATGELFF